The present T cell receptor beta chain was sequenced within a study of identical twins. Each CDR3 protein is one row after TCRdb ran MiXCR on the 5' RACE reads. Among roughly 570,000 distinct CDR3 sequences listed, approximately 10% were seen once. Broader study findings: Whereas memory repertoires showed no such difference, abundant cord blood beta clonotypes carried fewer insertions.

A remark on this clonotype: As yet, its antigen is unknown.

V dropped 1 base and J dropped 6 bases, with 10 bases sitting between them. The length of the CDR3 is 14 residues. From germline, CDR1 is KGHSH and CDR2 LQKENI. These same records also appear under a second study, on yellow fever vaccine responses in identical twins.

Sample: PBMCs. V and J are TRBV18 and TRBJ2-1; D call uncertain. This sequence was found in a woman younger than 30 in good health. The DNA for the CDR3 is TGTGCCAGCTCACCACTGGCCGGCTTCAATGAGCAGTTCTTC. Translation: CASSPLAGFNEQFF.